This T cell receptor (beta chain) is from a study of a mutant IDH1 vaccine in newly diagnosed glioma. Regarding time point: week 11, during vaccination. Vaccinated patients received 300 ug of mutant IDH1 20-mer peptide per dose, with topical imiquimod. Method: immunoSEQ multiplex PCR; TCRdb's copy keeps in-frame clones and lacks some. The repertoire has 45,000 to 60,000 clones, 91% of them found once; the top ten carry approximately 2.5%. In the case of this clone: Its antigen is undetermined.

J lost 0 bases, V lost 0 bases, and 11 bases had no gene match. Germline-derived CDR1 and CDR2 are SQVTM and ANQGSEA. This CDR3 has 18 residues. Source: PBMCs, taken from a glioma patient whose treatment included an IDH1 peptide vaccine. The genes are TRBV29-1 and TRBJ1-3; 7 bases are shared with TRBD1. The origin of this receptor is a man aged 50-60 years with glioma. DNA of the CDR3: TGCAGCGTTGAAGAAAGGGACAGCCTGTCTGCCTCTGGAAACACCATATATTTT. Its protein is CSVEERDSLSASGNTIYF.